The 5 T cell receptor beta chains below come from one sample, sequenced in a study of post-analysis software for immune sequencing data (dated by TCRdb to the mid-2010s). Points the paper makes about the study in general: Several TRBV segments, including TRBV5-6, TRBV5-1 and TRBV20-1, were significantly more frequent in patients than controls.

Libraries came from PCR. These reads were obtained on an Illumina HiSeq 2500. To reduce PCR and sequencing biases, unique molecular identifiers were incorporated into the TCR beta cDNA libraries. The public reads were reanalyzed by TCRdb: fastp trimming at Q25, MiXCR alignment, in-frame beta chains only. Each record represents a unique CDR3 protein, reported with the most common genes and DNA among its rows. Present in this sample are about 200,000 distinct CDR3 sequences, 25% to 35% of which were seen just once. The top ten clonotypes cover 3.4% of the sample. Their specific antigens are unknown. The material sequenced was blood. The receptors come from a girl between 2 and 17 years old with multiple sclerosis.

The genes are TRBV5-1 and TRBJ2-1, with 11 bases that match TRBD2. CDR3 length: 15 residues. The J segment lost 6 bases and the V segment lost 4 bases, leaving 6 bases of the junction unmatched. Germline V CDR1 and CDR2: SGHRS, YFSETQ. The CDR3 is CASSSTSGSFNEQFF. CDR3 coding DNA: TGCGCCAGCAGCAGCACTAGCGGGAGCTTCAATGAGCAGTTCTTC. Combining the CDR3 with reference TRBV5-1 and TRBJ2-1 gives the whole variable domain KAGVTQTPRYLIKTRGQQVTLSCSPISGHRSVSWYQQTPGQGLQFLFEYFSETQRNKGNFPGRFSGRQFSNSRSEMNVSTLELGDSALYLCASSSTSGSFNEQFFGPGTRLTVL.

The chain has TRBV5-1 and TRBJ1-1; 8 nucleotides match TRBD1. The CDR3 length is 14 residues. CDR1 and CDR2 from the germline V gene are SGHRS and YFSETQ. V shed 1 base, J shed 6 bases, and the junction held 5 bases outside the gene matches. The CDR3 is CASSLRQGRSEAFF. CDR3 sequence (DNA): TGCGCCAGCAGCTTGCGACAGGGGAGGTCTGAAGCTTTCTTT. The full variable domain, in which reference TRBV5-1 and TRBJ1-1 provide the parts outside the CDR3, is KAGVTQTPRYLIKTRGQQVTLSCSPISGHRSVSWYQQTPGQGLQFLFEYFSETQRNKGNFPGRFSGRQFSNSRSEMNVSTLELGDSALYLCASSLRQGRSEAFFGQGTRLTVV.

This clonotype was counted a few times. V gene TRBV6-1 combines with J gene TRBJ2-6; TRBD2 might be the D (5 bases). The V end was cut by 1 base, the J end by 2 bases, with 9 bases between. This CDR3 region has 16 residues. CDR1 and CDR2 (germline): MNHNS, SASEGT. CDR3 amino acids: CASSEVRGTGANVLTF. The CDR3 DNA sequence: TGTGCCAGCAGTGAAGTTAGAGGGACTGGGGCCAACGTCCTGACTTTC.

The gene calls are TRBV11-2 and TRBJ2-1, with TRBD1 identical over 9 bases. With 1 base clipped from V and 5 bases from J, the junction kept 6 bases outside the gene matches. CDR1 SGHAT and CDR2 FQNNGV come from the germline V gene. The CDR3 has 16 amino acids. The CDR3 bases are TGTGCCAGCAGCTTAGCCGCCGGGACAGGGAACAATGAGCAGTTCTTC. Protein: CASSLAAGTGNNEQFF.

This clonotype was seen more than once but under ten times. The chain uses TRBV12-3 or TRBV12-4 and TRBJ2-7, with 7 bases lining up with TRBD1. The better agreement between TRBJ2-5 and the DNA end casts doubt on the J call. The CDR3 has 14 amino acids. CDR3 DNA: TGTGCCAGCAAACGCACAGGGGCACGCCAGACCCAGTACTTC. Translation gives CASKRTGARQTQYF.